Sequencing of this T cell receptor (beta chain) was carried out in a study of blood T cell repertoires in COVID-19. TCRdb's copy holds only in-frame clones and misses some; the assay was immunoSEQ multiplex PCR. Of around 260,000 clones listed, 80% to 90% were seen once; the top ten hold 1.5%. This clone was counted between two and nine times. The CDR3 runs 14 residues. Germline V gene data show CDR1 as SGHTA and CDR2 as FQGNSA. The V segment lost 6 bases and the J segment 4 bases; nucleotides outside the gene matches: 2. The clonotype comes from a middle-aged woman who had recovered from COVID-19. The sequencing sample was made of peripheral blood. This rearrangement joins TRBV7-2 to TRBJ1-6, with 8 bases identical to TRBD1. In DNA form, the CDR3 reads TGTGCCAGCAGATGGACAGGGTATAATTCACCCCTCCACTTT. It specifies CASRWTGYNSPLHF.